The following is a TCR beta chain sequence with its context. Method: immunoSEQ multiplex PCR; TCRdb's copy keeps in-frame clones and lacks some. The table has around 88,000 clones, 85% to 95% seen once; the top ten hold under 3%. Trimming removed 6 bases at V and 1 base at J, with 12 bases between. The CDR3 has 14 residues. CDR1 SGHRS and CDR2 YFSETQ come from the germline V gene. This entry comes from a study of T cell changes during pregnancy in multiple sclerosis. V is TRBV5-1 and J is TRBJ2-3; D not certain. Sequences were derived from peripheral blood, sampled in the first trimester of pregnancy. This TCR came from a female donor with multiple sclerosis, enrolled in a pregnancy study. In nucleotides, the CDR3 is TGCGCCAGCACCCTGACTGGAGGCACAGATACGCAGTATTTT. This translates into CASTLTGGTDTQYF.